The present T cell receptor beta chain was sequenced within a study of CD8 T cells in Susac syndrome. Reverse transcription of 0.5 to 1 ug RNA was performed with random hexamers. TCRdb processed the immunoSEQ multiplex PCR reads anew with MiXCR; each CDR3 protein has one entry. The sample records about 190,000 distinct CDR3 sequences, roughly 90% being singletons. The sequenced sample was CD4+ T cells from PBMCs. The sequence came from a human donor with Susac syndrome.

CDR3 residues: CASSEAWGRAANTGELFF. The CDR3, as DNA: TGTGCCAGCAGTGAAGCTTGGGGCAGGGCCGCGAACACCGGGGAGCTGTTTTTT. The chain uses TRBV6-1 and TRBJ2-2; D perhaps matches TRBD1 (5 bases). Deletions cut 0 bases from V and 0 bases from J, with 14 bases between. The CDR3 spans 18 residues. Germline loops: CDR1 MNHNS, CDR2 SASEGT.